The 25 T cell receptor beta chains below come from one sample, sequenced in a study of T cell responses to AZD1222 COVID-19 vaccine. TCRdb's copy holds only in-frame clones and misses some; the assay was immunoSEQ multiplex PCR. The sample records roughly 56,000 clones, approximately 85% being singletons. The specimen comprised peripheral blood, sampled on day 0 of AZD1222 vaccination. The source is an adult in good health.

This sequence joins TRBV28 and TRBJ1-2, with a tentative D call TRBD1 (6 bases). Deletions cut 6 bases from V and 9 bases from J, with 8 bases between. CDR3 length: 10 amino acids. The germline V gene has CDR1 MDHEN and CDR2 SYDVKM. The CDR3 sequence is CASRGTRYTF. In DNA form, the CDR3 reads TGTGCCAGCAGGGGGACACGCTACACCTTC.

The chain has TRBV28 and TRBJ1-1; D is uncertain. There are 14 residues in the CDR3. V dropped 11 bases and J dropped 0 bases, with 16 bases sitting between them. The germline V gene encodes CDR1 MDHEN and CDR2 SYDVKM. CDR3 sequence: CASRAGLMNTEAFF. The CDR3 DNA follows: TGTGCCTCTAGGGCAGGCCTTATGAACACTGAAGCTTTCTTT.

The CDR3 DNA reads as TGTGCCAGCTCACCGCTAAACCGGGACAGGACCTACGAGCAGTACTTC. Encoded protein: CASSPLNRDRTYEQYF. The rearrangement links TRBV18 to TRBJ2-7; TRBD1 matches 8 bases. The CDR3 length is 16 residues. The V and J ends lost 3 bases and 2 bases, in that order; junction bases with no gene match: 9. In germline, CDR1 is KGHSH, CDR2 LQKENI.

The genes are TRBV9 and TRBJ2-7, with no clear D. CDR1 SGDLS and CDR2 YYNGEE come from the germline V gene. Between the trimmed V and J ends, which lost 3 bases and 3 bases, there was a span of 13 bases. The CDR3 runs 14 residues. For the CDR3, the DNA is TGTGCCAGCAGCGCCCGACAAAGAAGCTACGAGCAGTACTTC. It codes for CASSARQRSYEQYF.

This chain joins TRBV6-1 and TRBJ2-1; D may correspond to TRBD1 or TRBD2 (6 bases each). Germline V gives CDR1 MNHNS, CDR2 SASEGT. The length of the CDR3 is 16 residues. Between the trimmed V and J ends, which lost 1 base and 0 bases, there was a span of 10 bases. CDR3 nucleotide sequence: TGTGCCAGCAGTGAAGGGAGGGGGTACTCCTACAATGAGCAGTTCTTC. The encoded protein is CASSEGRGYSYNEQFF.

This rearrangement joins TRBV15 to TRBJ1-6; no clear D. The germline CDR1 and CDR2 sequences are LNHNV and YYDKDF (reference sequence). V lost 0 bases, J lost 8 bases, and 11 bases lay in between. The CDR3 has 15 residues. The CDR3 nucleotides read TGTGCCACCAGCAGAGATTTCCGTTCCGATTCACCCCTCCACTTT. Translation gives CATSRDFRSDSPLHF.

The J gene is TRBJ1-6, the V gene TRBV6-1, with unresolved D. With 3 bases removed from V and 0 bases from J, the gap between germline ends came to 6 bases. CDR1 and CDR2 (germline): MNHNS, SASEGT. This CDR3 contains 15 residues. CDR3 in amino acids: CASSEGSSYNSPLHF. For the CDR3, the DNA is TGTGCCAGCAGTGAGGGGAGCTCCTATAATTCACCCCTCCACTTT.

The chain is built from TRBV6-2 or TRBV6-3 and TRBJ2-7, with 8 bases fitting TRBD2. This CDR3 is 13 amino acids long. V lost 4 bases to trimming and J lost 6 bases; unmatched junction nucleotides: 5. Per germline, CDR1 MNHEY and CDR2 SVGEGT. The DNA for the CDR3 is TGTGCCAGCAGTTGGGGACTAGGGAGCGAGCAGTACTTC. It translates to CASSWGLGSEQYF.

This chain connects TRBV5-5 to TRBJ2-2; D unresolved. Germline values: CDR1 SGHKS, CDR2 YYEKEE (reference sequence). There are 13 residues in the CDR3. Trimming removed 2 bases at V and 16 bases at J, with 18 bases between. Here the CDR3 reads CASSLGYGSAQFF. Here the CDR3 DNA reads TGTGCCAGCAGCTTAGGATACGGGTCGGCGCAGTTTTTT.

The chain uses TRBV21-1 and TRBJ2-3. TRBV21-1 has pseudogene status. There are 14 residues in the CDR3. CDR3 residues: CASSNRASTDTQYF. In DNA form, the CDR3 reads TGTGCCAGCAGCAATCGGGCTAGCACAGATACGCAGTATTTT.

The CDR3 DNA follows: TGTGCCAGCAGCCCGGGACAGGGGAGTAGTGAGCAGTTCTTC. Amino acid sequence: CASSPGQGSSEQFF. The chain uses TRBV11-3 and TRBJ2-1; 10 bases line up with TRBD1. The V and J ends lost 5 bases and 9 bases, in that order; junction bases with no gene match: 7. The CDR3 is made up of 14 amino acids. The germline V gene encodes CDR1 SGHNT and CDR2 YENEEA.

The chain is built from TRBV7-9 and TRBJ2-3, with TRBD2 matching 10 bases. With 2 bases clipped from V and 4 bases from J, the junction kept 6 bases outside the gene matches. The CDR3 is made up of 16 amino acids. Looked up from germline, CDR1 is SEHNR and CDR2 is FQNEAQ (reference sequence). The CDR3 bases are TGTGCCAGCAGCTTAAGTACTAGCGGGGTGGCAGATACGCAGTATTTT. This gives the protein CASSLSTSGVADTQYF.

The chain recombines TRBV6-5 with TRBJ1-3; D is unresolved. Deletions cut 2 bases from V and 0 bases from J, with 5 bases between. The CDR3 runs to 14 residues. Germline V gives CDR1 MNHEY, CDR2 SVGAGI. The CDR3 spells CASSYVDSGNTIYF. CDR3 sequence (DNA): TGTGCCAGCAGTTACGTGGACTCTGGAAACACCATATATTTT.

This clone was seen a single time. The chain links TRBV28 to TRBJ2-5, with D tentatively TRBD1 (5 bases). V was clipped by 8 bases and J by 2 bases, with 9 bases between them. The CDR3 contains 12 residues. Germline V gene lookup returns CDR1 MDHEN and CDR2 SYDVKM. DNA of the CDR3: TGTGCCAGCCAAGACAGTCAAGAGACCCAGTACTTC. It codes for CASQDSQETQYF.

V usage is TRBV6-4 and J usage is TRBJ1-6; D is perhaps TRBD1 (6 bases). Trimming removed 3 bases from V and 6 bases from J, with 12 bases in between. Germline assignment: CDR1 MRHNA and CDR2 SNTAGT. The CDR3 is 15 amino acids. The CDR3, as DNA: TGTGCCAGCAGTGAAAGGGCCAGGGGTAATTCACCCCTCCACTTT. It codes for CASSERARGNSPLHF.

This rearrangement joins TRBV7-9 to TRBJ2-5, with D possibly matching TRBD2 (6 bases). There are 13 residues in the CDR3. The ends were cut back, 5 bases at V and 5 bases at J, with 12 bases in the middle. Germline CDR1 SEHNR, CDR2 FQNEAQ (reference sequence). CDR3 sequence reads: CASSETRTETQYF. The CDR3 bases are TGTGCCAGCAGCGAGACTAGAACGGAGACCCAGTACTTC.

DNA for the CDR3: TGTGCCAGCAGCCAAGTCACAGGGGGTTACAATGAGCAGTTCTTC. Its protein is CASSQVTGGYNEQFF. V and J are TRBV14 and TRBJ2-1; 8 bases are shared with TRBD1. Per germline, CDR1 SGHDN and CDR2 FVKESK. The junction had 3 bases not matched to a gene; V was cut back by 1 base and J by 4 bases. The CDR3 runs 15 residues.

CDR3 coding DNA: TGTGCCAGCAGAAGTGGGTTGGTGGTCGGACGCAATCAGCCCCAGCATTTT. This gives the protein CASRSGLVVGRNQPQHF. The chain joins TRBV27 to TRBJ1-5; D unclear. Trimming removed 6 bases from V and 2 bases from J, with 20 bases in between. Germline CDR1 and CDR2: MNHEY and SMNVEV (reference sequence). The CDR3 consists of 17 residues.

The chain recombines TRBV6-5 with TRBJ1-1; 7 nucleotides line up with TRBD1. CDR3 length equals 11 residues. Per germline, CDR1 MNHEY and CDR2 SVGAGI. The V and J ends lost 6 bases and 6 bases, in that order; junction bases with no gene match: 1. The CDR3 region has the DNA TGTGCCAGCAGACAGGGGCCTGAAGCTTTCTTT. Its protein is CASRQGPEAFF.

This clone was detected a few times. This chain joins TRBV27 and TRBJ1-4; D unresolved. CDR1 is MNHEY, CDR2 SMNVEV, per germline (reference sequence). V dropped 5 bases and J dropped 0 bases, with 10 bases sitting between them. CDR3 length equals 15 residues. This chain's CDR3 is CASSPSPSTNEKLFF. CDR3 DNA: TGTGCCAGCAGTCCCTCACCTTCAACTAATGAAAAACTGTTTTTT.

This clone was seen once. The V and J genes are TRBV18 and TRBJ2-1; D might be TRBD2 (6 bases). This CDR3 has 14 amino acids. Trimming took off 10 bases at V and 5 bases at J, with 18 bases between the two ends. Germline CDR1 and CDR2: KGHSH and LQKENI. The CDR3 nucleotides read TGTGCCACAGGCGGGCTAGCGTCGAACAATGAGCAGTTCTTC. Translating it yields CATGGLASNNEQFF.

This chain links TRBV12-3 or TRBV12-4 with TRBJ2-3; D is uncertain. V gave up 5 bases and J gave up 1 base, with 7 bases separating them. The CDR3 sequence is 13 residues long. The CDR3 loop is CASSIGRTDTQYF. The CDR3 nucleotides read TGTGCCAGCAGTATAGGGCGCACAGATACGCAGTATTTT.

The chain couples TRBV7-2 to TRBJ1-2; 10 bases fit TRBD1. The junction had 3 bases not matched to a gene; V was cut back by 1 base and J by 7 bases. The length of the CDR3 is 14 residues. Germline V gene lookup returns CDR1 SGHTA and CDR2 FQGNSA. The CDR3 DNA reads as TGTGCCAGCAGCTTAGGACAGGGGGCGATTGGCTACACCTTC. It translates to CASSLGQGAIGYTF.

The chain employs TRBV6-5 and TRBJ2-7; 11 bases are shared with TRBD1. This CDR3 has 14 amino acids. The V segment lost 5 bases and the J segment 2 bases; nucleotides outside the gene matches: 2. Germline assignment: CDR1 MNHEY and CDR2 SVGAGI. The CDR3 loop reads CASSRDRGAYEQYF. As DNA, the CDR3 is TGTGCCAGCAGTCGGGACAGGGGGGCCTACGAGCAGTACTTC.

This sequence joins TRBV10-3 and TRBJ1-1; D not certain. CDR1 and CDR2 (germline): ENHRY, SYGVKD. CDR3 size: 13 residues. The germline V and J ends were trimmed by 2 bases and 3 bases, with 7 bases remaining between them. The chain's CDR3 is CAISEEDYTEAFF. CDR3 nucleotides: TGTGCCATCAGTGAGGAGGACTACACTGAAGCTTTCTTT.